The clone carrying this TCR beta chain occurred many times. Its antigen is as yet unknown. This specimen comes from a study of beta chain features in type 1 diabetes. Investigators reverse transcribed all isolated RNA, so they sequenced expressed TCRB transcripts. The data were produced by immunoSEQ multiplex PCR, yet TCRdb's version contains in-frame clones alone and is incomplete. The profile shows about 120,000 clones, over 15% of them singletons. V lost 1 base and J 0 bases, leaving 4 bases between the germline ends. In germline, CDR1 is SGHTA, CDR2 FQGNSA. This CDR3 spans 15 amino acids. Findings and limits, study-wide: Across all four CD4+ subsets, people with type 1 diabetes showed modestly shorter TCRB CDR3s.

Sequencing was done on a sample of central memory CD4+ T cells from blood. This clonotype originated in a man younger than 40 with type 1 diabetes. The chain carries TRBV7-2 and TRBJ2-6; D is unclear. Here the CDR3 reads CASSLGLSGANVLTF. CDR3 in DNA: TGTGCCAGCAGCTTAGGGCTCTCTGGGGCCAACGTCCTGACTTTC.